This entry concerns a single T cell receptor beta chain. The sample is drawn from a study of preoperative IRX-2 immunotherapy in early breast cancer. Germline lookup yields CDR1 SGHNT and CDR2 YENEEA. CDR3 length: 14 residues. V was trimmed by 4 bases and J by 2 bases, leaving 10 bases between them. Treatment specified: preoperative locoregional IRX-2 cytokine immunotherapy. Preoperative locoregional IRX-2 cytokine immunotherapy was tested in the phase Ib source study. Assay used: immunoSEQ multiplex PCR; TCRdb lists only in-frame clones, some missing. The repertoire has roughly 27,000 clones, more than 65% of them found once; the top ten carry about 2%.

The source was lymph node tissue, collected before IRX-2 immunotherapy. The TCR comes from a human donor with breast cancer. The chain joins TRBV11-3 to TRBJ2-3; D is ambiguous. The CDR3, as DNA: TGTGCCAGCAGCTCACTCTATTACACAGATACGCAGTATTTT. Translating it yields CASSSLYYTDTQYF.